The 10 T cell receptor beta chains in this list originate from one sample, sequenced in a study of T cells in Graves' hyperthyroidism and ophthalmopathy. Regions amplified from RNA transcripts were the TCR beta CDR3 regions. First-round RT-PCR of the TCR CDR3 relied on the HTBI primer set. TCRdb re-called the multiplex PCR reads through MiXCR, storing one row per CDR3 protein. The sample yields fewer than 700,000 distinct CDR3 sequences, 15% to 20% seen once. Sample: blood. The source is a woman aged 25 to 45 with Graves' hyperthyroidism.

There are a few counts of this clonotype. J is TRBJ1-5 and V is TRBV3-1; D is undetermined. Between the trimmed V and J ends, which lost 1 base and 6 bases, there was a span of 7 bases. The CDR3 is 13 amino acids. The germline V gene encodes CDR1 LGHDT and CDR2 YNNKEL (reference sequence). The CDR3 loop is CASSQGRAQPQHF. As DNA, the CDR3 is TGTGCCAGCAGCCAAGGTCGAGCTCAGCCCCAGCATTTT.

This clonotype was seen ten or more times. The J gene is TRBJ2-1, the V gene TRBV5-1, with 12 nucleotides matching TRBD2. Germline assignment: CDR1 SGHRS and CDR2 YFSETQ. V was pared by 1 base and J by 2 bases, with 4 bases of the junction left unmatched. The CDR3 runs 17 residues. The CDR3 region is CASSLTSGRIAYNEQFF. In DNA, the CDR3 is TGCGCCAGCAGCTTGACTAGCGGGAGGATTGCCTACAATGAGCAGTTCTTC.

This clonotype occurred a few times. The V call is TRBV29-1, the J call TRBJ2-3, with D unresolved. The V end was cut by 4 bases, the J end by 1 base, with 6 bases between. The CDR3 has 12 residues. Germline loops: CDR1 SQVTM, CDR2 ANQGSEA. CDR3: CSVGGGTDTQYF. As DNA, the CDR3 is TGCAGCGTTGGCGGAGGCACAGATACGCAGTATTTT.

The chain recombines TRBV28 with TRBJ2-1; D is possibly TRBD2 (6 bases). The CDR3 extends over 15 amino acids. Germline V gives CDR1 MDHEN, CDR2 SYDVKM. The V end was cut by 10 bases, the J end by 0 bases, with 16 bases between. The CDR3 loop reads CATTKGRSSYNEQFF. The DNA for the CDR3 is TGTGCCACCACCAAAGGGAGGAGCTCCTACAATGAGCAGTTCTTC.

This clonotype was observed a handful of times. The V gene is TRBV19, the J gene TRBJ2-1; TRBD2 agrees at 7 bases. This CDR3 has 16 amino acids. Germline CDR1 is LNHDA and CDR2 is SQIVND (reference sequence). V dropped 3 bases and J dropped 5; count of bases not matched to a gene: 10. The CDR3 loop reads CASSIRRLADNNEQFF. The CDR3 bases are TGTGCCAGTAGTATTCGGAGGCTAGCGGATAACAATGAGCAGTTCTTC.

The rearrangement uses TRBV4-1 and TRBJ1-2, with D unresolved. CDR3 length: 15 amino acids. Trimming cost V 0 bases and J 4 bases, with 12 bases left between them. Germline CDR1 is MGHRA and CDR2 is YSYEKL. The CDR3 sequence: CASSQDSGSSYGYTF. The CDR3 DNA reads TGCGCCAGCAGCCAAGATTCCGGCAGCAGCTATGGCTACACCTTC.

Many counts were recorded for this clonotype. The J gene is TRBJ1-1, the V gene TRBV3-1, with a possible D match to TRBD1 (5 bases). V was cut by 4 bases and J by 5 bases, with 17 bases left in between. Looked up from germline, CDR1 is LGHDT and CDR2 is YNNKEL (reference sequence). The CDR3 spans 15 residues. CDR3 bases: TGTGCCAGCAGCCCGGGGGGGACGGGAAGAACTGAAGCTTTCTTT. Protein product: CASSPGGTGRTEAFF.

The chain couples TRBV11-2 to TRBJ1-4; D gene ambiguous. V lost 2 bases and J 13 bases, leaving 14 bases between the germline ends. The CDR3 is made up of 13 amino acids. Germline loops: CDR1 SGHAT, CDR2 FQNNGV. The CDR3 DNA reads TGTGCCAGCAGCTTATTTGAGAGGAAGATACTGTTTTTT. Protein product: CASSLFERKILFF.

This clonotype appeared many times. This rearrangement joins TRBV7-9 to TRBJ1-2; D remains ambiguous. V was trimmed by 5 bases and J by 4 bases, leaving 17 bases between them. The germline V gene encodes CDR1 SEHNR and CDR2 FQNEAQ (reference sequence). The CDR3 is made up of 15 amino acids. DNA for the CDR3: TGTGCCAGCAGCCCCGAGGTCGCCCTCTCCTATGGCTACACCTTC. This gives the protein CASSPEVALSYGYTF.

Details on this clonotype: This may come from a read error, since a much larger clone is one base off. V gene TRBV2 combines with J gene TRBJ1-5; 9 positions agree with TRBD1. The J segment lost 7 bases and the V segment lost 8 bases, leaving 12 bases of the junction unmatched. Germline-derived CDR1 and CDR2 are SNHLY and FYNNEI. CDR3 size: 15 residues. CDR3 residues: CASGPGTGPRQPQHF. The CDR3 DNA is TGTGCCAGCGGCCCCGGGACAGGGCCAAGGCAGCCCCAGCATTTT.